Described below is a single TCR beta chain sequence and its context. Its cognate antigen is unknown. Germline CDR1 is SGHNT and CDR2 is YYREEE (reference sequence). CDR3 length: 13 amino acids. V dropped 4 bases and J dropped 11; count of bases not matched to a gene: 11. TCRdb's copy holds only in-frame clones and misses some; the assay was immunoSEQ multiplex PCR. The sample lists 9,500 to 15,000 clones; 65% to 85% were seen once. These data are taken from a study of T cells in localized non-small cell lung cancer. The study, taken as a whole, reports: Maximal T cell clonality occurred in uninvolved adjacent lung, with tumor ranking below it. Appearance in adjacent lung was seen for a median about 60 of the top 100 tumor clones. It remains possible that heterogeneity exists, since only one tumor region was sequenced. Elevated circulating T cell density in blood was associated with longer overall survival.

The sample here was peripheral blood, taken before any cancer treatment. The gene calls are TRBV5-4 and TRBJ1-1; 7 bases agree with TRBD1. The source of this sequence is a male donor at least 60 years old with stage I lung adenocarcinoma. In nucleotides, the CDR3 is TGTGCCAGCAGCCGGACAGGCTCCTTGGGGGCTTTCTTT. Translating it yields CASSRTGSLGAFF.